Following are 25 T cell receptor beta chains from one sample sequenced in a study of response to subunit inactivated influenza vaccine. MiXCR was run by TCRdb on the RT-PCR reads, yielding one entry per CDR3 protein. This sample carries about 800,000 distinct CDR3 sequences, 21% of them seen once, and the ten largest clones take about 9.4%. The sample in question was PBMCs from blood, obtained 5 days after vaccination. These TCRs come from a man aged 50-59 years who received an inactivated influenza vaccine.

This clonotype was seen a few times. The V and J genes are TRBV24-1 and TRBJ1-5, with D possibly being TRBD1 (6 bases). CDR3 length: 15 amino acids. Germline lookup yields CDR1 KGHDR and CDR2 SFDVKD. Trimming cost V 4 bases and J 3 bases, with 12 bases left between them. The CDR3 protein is CATSEAGQYNQPQHF. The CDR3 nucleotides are TGTGCCACCAGTGAGGCTGGACAGTACAATCAGCCCCAGCATTTT.

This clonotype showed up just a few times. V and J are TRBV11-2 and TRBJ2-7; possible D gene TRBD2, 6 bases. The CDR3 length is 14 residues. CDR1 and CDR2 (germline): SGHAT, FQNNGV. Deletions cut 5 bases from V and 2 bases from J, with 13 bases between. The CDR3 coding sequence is TGTGCCAGCAGCGGATGGGGGGTCACCTACGAGCAGTACTTC. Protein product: CASSGWGVTYEQYF.

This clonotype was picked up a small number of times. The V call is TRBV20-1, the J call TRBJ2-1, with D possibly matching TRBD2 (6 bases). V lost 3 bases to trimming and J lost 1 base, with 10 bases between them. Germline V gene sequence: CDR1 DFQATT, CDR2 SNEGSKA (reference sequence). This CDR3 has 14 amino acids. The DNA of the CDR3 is TGCAGTGCTAGTAGCGGCGCGTCCTACAATGAGCAGTTCTTC. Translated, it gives CSASSGASYNEQFF.

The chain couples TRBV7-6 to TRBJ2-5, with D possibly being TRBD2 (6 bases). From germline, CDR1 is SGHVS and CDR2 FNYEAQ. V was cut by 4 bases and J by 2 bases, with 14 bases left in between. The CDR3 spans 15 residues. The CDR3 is CASSSALAKQETQYF. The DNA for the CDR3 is TGTGCCAGCAGCTCGGCACTAGCCAAACAAGAGACCCAGTACTTC.

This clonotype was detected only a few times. CDR3 residues: CSVEGLYGAYEQYF. The CDR3 DNA reads TGCAGCGTCGAGGGACTTTACGGGGCCTACGAGCAGTACTTC. The chain combines TRBV29-1 with TRBJ2-7, with D tentatively TRBD2 (6 bases). Deletions cut 6 bases from V and 2 bases from J, with 17 bases between. Germline V lookup: CDR1 SQVTM, CDR2 ANQGSEA. There are 14 residues in the CDR3.

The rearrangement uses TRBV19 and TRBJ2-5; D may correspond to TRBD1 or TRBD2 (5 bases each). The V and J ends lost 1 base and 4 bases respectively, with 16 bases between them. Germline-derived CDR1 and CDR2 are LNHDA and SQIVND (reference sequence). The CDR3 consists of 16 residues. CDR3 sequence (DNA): TGTGCCAGTAGTATAGCCCAACCGGGGCCACGAGAGACCCAGTACTTC. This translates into CASSIAQPGPRETQYF.

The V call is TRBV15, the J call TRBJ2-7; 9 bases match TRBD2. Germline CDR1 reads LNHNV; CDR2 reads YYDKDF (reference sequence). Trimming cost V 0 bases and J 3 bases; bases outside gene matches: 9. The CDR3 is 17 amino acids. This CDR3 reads CATSRDLVAGGYYEQYF. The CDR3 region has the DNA TGTGCCACCAGCAGAGATTTGGTTGCGGGAGGGTACTACGAGCAGTACTTC.

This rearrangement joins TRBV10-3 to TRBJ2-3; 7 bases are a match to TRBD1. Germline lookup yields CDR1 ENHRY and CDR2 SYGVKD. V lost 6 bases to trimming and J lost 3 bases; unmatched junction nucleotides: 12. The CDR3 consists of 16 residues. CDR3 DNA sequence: TGTGCCATCAGAGCCGCTCCGGGACAGCAAACAGATACGCAGTATTTT. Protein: CAIRAAPGQQTDTQYF.

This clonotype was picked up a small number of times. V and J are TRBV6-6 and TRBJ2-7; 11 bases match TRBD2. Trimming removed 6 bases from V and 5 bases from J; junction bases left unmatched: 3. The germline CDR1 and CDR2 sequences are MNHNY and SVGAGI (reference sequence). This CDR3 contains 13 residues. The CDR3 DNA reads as TGTGCCAGCAGCCTGACTAGCGGGAACGAGCAGTACTTC. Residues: CASSLTSGNEQYF.

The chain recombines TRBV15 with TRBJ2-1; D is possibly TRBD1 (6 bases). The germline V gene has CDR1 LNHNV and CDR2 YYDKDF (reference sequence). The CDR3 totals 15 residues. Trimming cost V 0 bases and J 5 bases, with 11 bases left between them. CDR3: CATSRDLQGNNEQFF. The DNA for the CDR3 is TGTGCCACCAGCAGAGATCTCCAGGGGAACAATGAGCAGTTCTTC.

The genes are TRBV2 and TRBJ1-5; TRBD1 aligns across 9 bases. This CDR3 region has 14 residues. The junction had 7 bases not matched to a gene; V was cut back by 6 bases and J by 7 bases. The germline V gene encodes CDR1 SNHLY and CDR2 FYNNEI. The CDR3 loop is CASRVGQGMQPQHF. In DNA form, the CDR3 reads TGTGCCAGCAGGGTGGGACAGGGTATGCAGCCCCAGCATTTT. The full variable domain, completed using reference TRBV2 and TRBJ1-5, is EPEVTQTPSHQVTQMGQEVILRCVPISNHLYFYWYRQILGQKVEFLVSFYNNEISEKSEIFDDQFSVERPDGSNFTLKIRSTKLEDSAMYFCASRVGQGMQPQHFGDGTRLSIL.

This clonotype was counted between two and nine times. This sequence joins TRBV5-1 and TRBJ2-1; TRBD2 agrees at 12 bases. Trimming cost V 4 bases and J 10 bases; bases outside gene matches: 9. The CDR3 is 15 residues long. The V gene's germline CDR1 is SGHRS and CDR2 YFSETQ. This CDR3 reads CASSQLAGGGAEQFF. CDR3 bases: TGCGCCAGCAGCCAACTAGCGGGAGGTGGCGCGGAGCAGTTCTTC.

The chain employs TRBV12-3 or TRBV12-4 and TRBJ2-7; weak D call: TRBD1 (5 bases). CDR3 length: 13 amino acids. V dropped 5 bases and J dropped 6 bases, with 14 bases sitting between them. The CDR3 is CASSRSDISEQYF. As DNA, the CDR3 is TGTGCCAGCAGTCGGTCGGACATCTCCGAGCAGTACTTC.

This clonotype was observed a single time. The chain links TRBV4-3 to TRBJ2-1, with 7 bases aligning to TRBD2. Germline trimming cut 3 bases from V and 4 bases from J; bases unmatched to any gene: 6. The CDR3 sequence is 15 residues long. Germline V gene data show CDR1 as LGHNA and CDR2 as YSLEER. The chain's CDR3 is CASSQTGGLYNEQFF. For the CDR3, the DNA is TGCGCCAGCAGCCAGACGGGGGGACTATACAATGAGCAGTTCTTC.

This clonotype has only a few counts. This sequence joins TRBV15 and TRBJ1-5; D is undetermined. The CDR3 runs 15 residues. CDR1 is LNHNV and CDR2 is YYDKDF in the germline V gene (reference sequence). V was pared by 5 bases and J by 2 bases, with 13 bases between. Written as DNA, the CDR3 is TGTGCCACCAGCCCCGGGGATTGGGGCAATCAGCCCCAGCATTTT. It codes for CATSPGDWGNQPQHF.

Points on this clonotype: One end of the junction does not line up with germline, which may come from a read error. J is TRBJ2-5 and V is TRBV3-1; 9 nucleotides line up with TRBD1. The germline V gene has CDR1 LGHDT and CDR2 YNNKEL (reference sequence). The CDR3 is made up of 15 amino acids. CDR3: CATSHQNRGPETQYF. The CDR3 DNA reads TGTGCCACCAGCCATCAGAACAGGGGGCCAGAGACCCAGTACTTC.

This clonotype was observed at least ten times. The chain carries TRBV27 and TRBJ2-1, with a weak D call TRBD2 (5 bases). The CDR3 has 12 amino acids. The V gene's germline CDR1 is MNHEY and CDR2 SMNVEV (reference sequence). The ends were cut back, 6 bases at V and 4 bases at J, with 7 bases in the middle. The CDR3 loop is CASRRDYNEQFF. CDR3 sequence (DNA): TGTGCCAGCAGACGGGATTACAATGAGCAGTTCTTC.

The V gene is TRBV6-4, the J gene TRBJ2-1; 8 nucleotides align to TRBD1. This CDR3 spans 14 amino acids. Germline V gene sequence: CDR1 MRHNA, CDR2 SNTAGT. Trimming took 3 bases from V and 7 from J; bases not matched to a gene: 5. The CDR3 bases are TGTGCCAGCAGTGATAAGACAGGGGAGAATGAGCAGTTCTTC. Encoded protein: CASSDKTGENEQFF.

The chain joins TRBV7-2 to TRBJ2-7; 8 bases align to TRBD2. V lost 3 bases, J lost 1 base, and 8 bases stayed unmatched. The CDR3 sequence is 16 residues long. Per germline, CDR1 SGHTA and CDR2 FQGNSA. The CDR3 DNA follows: TGTGCCAGCAGCTTCCGGGCTAGCGGGTTATCCTACGAGCAGTACTTC. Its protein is CASSFRASGLSYEQYF.

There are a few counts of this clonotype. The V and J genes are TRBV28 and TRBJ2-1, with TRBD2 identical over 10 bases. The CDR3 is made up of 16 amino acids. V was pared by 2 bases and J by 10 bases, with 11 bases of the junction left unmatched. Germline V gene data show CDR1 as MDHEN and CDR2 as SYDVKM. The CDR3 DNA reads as TGTGCCAGCAGTTTACAGTGGACTAGCGGAGTGCGGGAGCAGTTCTTC. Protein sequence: CASSLQWTSGVREQFF.

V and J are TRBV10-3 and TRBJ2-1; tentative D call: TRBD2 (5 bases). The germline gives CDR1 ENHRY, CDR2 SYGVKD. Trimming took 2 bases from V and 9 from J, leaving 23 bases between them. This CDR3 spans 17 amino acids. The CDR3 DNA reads TGTGCCATCAGTGAGAGGCCCTCTACTGGGCCTGGAGGTGAGCAGTTCTTC. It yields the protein CAISERPSTGPGGEQFF.

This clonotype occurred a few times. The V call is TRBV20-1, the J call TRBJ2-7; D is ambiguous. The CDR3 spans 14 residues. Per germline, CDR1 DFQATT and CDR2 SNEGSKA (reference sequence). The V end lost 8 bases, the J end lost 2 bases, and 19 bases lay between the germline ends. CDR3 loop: CSSPAPLTTYEQYF. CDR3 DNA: TGCAGTTCCCCTGCTCCCCTTACAACCTACGAGCAGTACTTC.

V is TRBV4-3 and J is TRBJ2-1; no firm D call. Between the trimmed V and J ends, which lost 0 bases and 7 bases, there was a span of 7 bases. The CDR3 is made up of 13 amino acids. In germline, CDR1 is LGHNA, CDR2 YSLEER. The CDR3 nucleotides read TGCGCCAGCAGCCAAGATGCCGGAAATGAGCAGTTCTTC. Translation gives CASSQDAGNEQFF.

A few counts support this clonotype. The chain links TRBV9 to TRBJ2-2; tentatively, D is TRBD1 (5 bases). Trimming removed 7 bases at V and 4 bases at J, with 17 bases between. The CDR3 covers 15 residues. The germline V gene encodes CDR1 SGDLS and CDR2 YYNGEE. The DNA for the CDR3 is TGTGCCAGCTCCCTCGGTCCAAGGGGCACCGGGGAGCTGTTTTTT. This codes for CASSLGPRGTGELFF.

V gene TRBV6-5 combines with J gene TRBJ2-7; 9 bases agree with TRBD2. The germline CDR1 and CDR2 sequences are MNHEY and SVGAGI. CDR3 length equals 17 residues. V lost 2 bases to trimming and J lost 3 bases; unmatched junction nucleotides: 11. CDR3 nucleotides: TGTGCCAGCAGTTACCACGGGCTGCTAGCGGGGTTCTACGAGCAGTACTTC. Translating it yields CASSYHGLLAGFYEQYF.